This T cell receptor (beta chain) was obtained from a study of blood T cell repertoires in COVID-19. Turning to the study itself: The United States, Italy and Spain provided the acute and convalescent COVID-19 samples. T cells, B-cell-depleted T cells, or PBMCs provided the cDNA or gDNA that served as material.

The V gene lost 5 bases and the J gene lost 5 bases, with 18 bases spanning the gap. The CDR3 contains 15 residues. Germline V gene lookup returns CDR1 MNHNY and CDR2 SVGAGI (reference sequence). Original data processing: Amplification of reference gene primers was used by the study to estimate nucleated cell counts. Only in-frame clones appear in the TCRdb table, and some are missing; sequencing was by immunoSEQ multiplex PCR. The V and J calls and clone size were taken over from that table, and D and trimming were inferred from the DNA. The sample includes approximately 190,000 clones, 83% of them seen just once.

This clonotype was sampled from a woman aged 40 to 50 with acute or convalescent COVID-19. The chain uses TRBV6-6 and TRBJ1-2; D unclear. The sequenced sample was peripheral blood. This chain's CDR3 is CASSDLAGVGYGYTF. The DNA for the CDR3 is TGTGCCAGCAGTGATTTAGCCGGGGTGGGTTATGGCTACACCTTC.